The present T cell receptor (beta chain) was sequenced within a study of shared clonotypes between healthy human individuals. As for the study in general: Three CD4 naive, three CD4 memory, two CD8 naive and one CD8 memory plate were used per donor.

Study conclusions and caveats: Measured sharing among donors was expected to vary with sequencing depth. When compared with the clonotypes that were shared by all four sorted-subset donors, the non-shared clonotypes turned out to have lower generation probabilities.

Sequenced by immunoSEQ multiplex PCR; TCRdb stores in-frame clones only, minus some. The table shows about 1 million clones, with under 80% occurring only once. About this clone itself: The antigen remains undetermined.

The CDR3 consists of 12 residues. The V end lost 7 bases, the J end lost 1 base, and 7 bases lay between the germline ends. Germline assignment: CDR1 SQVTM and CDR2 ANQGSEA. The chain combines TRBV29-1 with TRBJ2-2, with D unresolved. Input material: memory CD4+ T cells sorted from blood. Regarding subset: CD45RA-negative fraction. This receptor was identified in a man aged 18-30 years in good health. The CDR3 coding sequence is TGCAGCGCCAACAAGAACACCGGGGAGCTGTTTTTT. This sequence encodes CSANKNTGELFF.